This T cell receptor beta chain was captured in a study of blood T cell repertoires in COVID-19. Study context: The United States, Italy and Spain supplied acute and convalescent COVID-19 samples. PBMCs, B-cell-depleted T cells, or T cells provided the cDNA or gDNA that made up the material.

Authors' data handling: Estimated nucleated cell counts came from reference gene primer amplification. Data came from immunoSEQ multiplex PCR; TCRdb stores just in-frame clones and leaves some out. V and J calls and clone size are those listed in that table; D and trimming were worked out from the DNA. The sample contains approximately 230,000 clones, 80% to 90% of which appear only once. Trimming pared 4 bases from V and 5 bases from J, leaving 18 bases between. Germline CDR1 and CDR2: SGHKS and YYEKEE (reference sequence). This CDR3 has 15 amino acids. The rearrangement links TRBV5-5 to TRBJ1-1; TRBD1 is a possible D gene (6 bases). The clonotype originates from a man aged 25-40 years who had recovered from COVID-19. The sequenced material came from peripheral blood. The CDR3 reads CASSHGPRGGTEAFF. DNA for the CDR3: TGTGCCAGCAGCCACGGGCCCCGAGGGGGAACTGAAGCTTTCTTT.